These T cell receptor beta chains were read from a single sample in a study of T cells in narcolepsy. The assay was immunoSEQ multiplex PCR, and TCRdb's table has in-frame clones only and misses some. The table shows approximately 30,000 clones, with 75% to 90% occurring only once. Sequences were obtained from memory (CD45RA-) CD4+ T cells from blood. The source is a human donor in good health. Both conserved end residues are part of each CDR3. The D gene is left open where the match is weak. Size values are once, few and many counts, or a class for expanded clones, and some rows have none.

J,V,D,size,length,DNA,CDR3
TRBJ1-5,TRBV9,.,.,14,TGTGCCAGCAGCGCCGACAGTCTCAATCAGCCCCAGCATTTT,CASSADSLNQPQHF
TRBJ2-5,TRBV7-2,TRBD2,.,16,TGTGCCAGCAGCTTCCGACTAGCGGGGGTCGGAGAGACCCAGTACTTC,CASSFRLAGVGETQYF
TRBJ2-5,TRBV30,TRBD1,.,13,TGTGCCTGGAGTAGGGACAGTCGAGAGACCCAGTACTTC,CAWSRDSRETQYF
TRBJ1-1,TRBV9,.,.,15,TGTGCCAGCAGCGAACCACCGGGAAAAAACACTGAAGCTTTCTTT,CASSEPPGKNTEAFF
TRBJ1-1,TRBV29-1,.,few,15,TGCAGCGTAGGGGCAAGGAGCAAACTGAACACTGAAGCTTTCTTT,CSVGARSKLNTEAFF
TRBJ1-6,TRBV7-2,.,.,13,TGTGCCAGCAGCTTAGGTCCAGATTCACCCCTCCACTTT,CASSLGPDSPLHF
TRBJ2-7,TRBV28,TRBD2,.,19,TGTGCCAGCAGTTTTGCCCAAGGTTCGACTAGCGGGTATACCTACGAGCAGTACTTC,CASSFAQGSTSGYTYEQYF
TRBJ2-7,TRBV5-1,TRBD2,.,19,TGCGCCAGCAACCCCGCGTTGGGTATTGGGAGGGGCCGCCCCTACGAGCAGTACTTC,CASNPALGIGRGRPYEQYF
TRBJ1-6,TRBV6-5,.,.,12,TGTGCCAGCTCGACAGATAATTCACCCCTCCACTTT,CASSTDNSPLHF
TRBJ2-1,TRBV28,TRBD2,.,12,TGTGCCAGCAGGCTGGGACTAGCGGGGCAGTTCTTC,CASRLGLAGQFF
TRBJ1-4,TRBV7-3,.,.,13,TGTGCCAGCAGCTTAACGTTTGGGGAAAAACTGTTTTTT,CASSLTFGEKLFF
TRBJ2-7,TRBV15,TRBD1,.,15,TGTGCCACCAGCAGAACCGGGACAGGGTCCTACGAGCAGTACTTC,CATSRTGTGSYEQYF
TRBJ2-7,TRBV11-1,.,.,14,TGTGCCAGCAGCTTCGGCCAGGTCTCCTACGAGCAGTACTTC,CASSFGQVSYEQYF
TRBJ2-3,TRBV9,TRBD1,.,16,TGTGCCAGCAGCGTAGAGGGAACAGGGGTACTAGATACGCAGTATTTT,CASSVEGTGVLDTQYF
TRBJ1-3,TRBV5-1,.,once,15,TGCGCCAGCAGCCCATTGGGACACTCTGGAAACACCATATATTTT,CASSPLGHSGNTIYF
TRBJ1-4,TRBV7-2,TRBD1,.,14,TGTGCCAGCAGCTCAGGACAGGGGGATGAAAAACTGTTTTTT,CASSSGQGDEKLFF
TRBJ2-2,TRBV5-1,TRBD2,.,16,TGCGCCAGCAGCCTCCTGGGACTAGCGGACACCGGGGAGCTGTTTTTT,CASSLLGLADTGELFF
TRBJ1-2,TRBV6-5,.,.,14,TGTGCCAGCAGTACCCAAACAGGGCTCGGAGGCTACACCTTC,CASSTQTGLGGYTF
TRBJ1-1,TRBV5-1,TRBD1,.,14,TGCGCCAGCAGCTCAAGATACAGGGGAACTGAAGCTTTCTTT,CASSSRYRGTEAFF
TRBJ2-5,TRBV7-8,.,.,14,TGTGCCAGCAGCTTAGGAGGGACCGAAGAGACCCAGTACTTC,CASSLGGTEETQYF
TRBJ1-2,TRBV19,.,.,12,TGTGCCAGCACCCCAGGGGACTATGGCTACACCTTC,CASTPGDYGYTF
TRBJ1-1,TRBV21-1,.,few,17,TGTGCCAGCAGCGCTCCCAGGGGGGGGTTCTCTGCCACTGAAGCTTTCTTT,CASSAPRGGFSATEAFF
TRBJ2-3,TRBV13,.,once,17,TGTGCCAGCAACCTGGGGCGAGACAGGATTAGCACAGATACGCAGTATTTT,CASNLGRDRISTDTQYF
TRBJ2-3,TRBV7-2,.,.,15,TGTGCCAGCAGCTCCCCCGGGGCAAGCACAGATACGCAGTATTTT,CASSSPGASTDTQYF
TRBJ2-3,TRBV7-2,TRBD2,.,13,TGTGCCAGCAGCTTAGGGGAGGGGGATACGCAGTATTTT,CASSLGEGDTQYF
TRBJ1-6,TRBV4-3,.,.,14,TGCGCCAGCAGCCTTTCCGAGGGGGTCCCACCCCTCCACTTT,CASSLSEGVPPLHF
TRBJ2-7,TRBV7-9,.,.,12,TGTGCCAGCGGGGACGGGAGCTACGAGCAGTACTTC,CASGDGSYEQYF
TRBJ2-1,TRBV9,TRBD2,.,17,TGTGCCAGCAGCTCTCGGACTAGCGGGAGTGCATACAATGAGCAGTTCTTC,CASSSRTSGSAYNEQFF
TRBJ2-3,TRBV6-5,.,.,15,TGTGCCAGCAGTTACAGGGGGGGAAACACAGATACGCAGTATTTT,CASSYRGGNTDTQYF
TRBJ1-2,TRBV15,.,few,14,TGTGCCACCGGGAAGAGGCGGGGGGACTATGGCTACACCTTC,CATGKRRGDYGYTF
TRBJ1-1,TRBV4-3,.,.,16,TGCGCCAGCAGCCTCGCAACCAACCTTCCGAACACTGAAGCTTTCTTT,CASSLATNLPNTEAFF
TRBJ2-7,TRBV28,TRBD2,.,16,TGTGCCAGCAGTCCCCCTGGAGCGGGAGGACGGTACGAGCAGTACTTC,CASSPPGAGGRYEQYF
TRBJ1-3,TRBV18,.,.,13,TGTGCCAGCTCACCGGGCAGCGGAAACACCATATATTTT,CASSPGSGNTIYF
TRBJ1-1,TRBV6-5,.,.,15,TGTGCCAGCAGTCCTCCGGGACGGTTGAACACTGAAGCTTTCTTT,CASSPPGRLNTEAFF
TRBJ2-3,TRBV29-1,TRBD2,.,12,TGCAGCGCACCGGGGGGAACAGATACGCAGTATTTT,CSAPGGTDTQYF
TRBJ2-2,TRBV6-6,.,.,13,TGTGCCACCTCTCCCCGGGGTACCGGGGAGCTGTTTTTT,CATSPRGTGELFF
TRBJ2-5,TRBV29-1,.,.,14,TGCAGCGTTGACTCTACCTGGACAGTTGAGGCCCAGTACTTC,CSVDSTWTVEAQYF
TRBJ1-5,TRBV28,.,.,15,TGTGCCAGCAGTTCTGGAGGAGAGGGCAATCAGCCCCAGCATTTT,CASSSGGEGNQPQHF
TRBJ1-3,TRBV18,.,few,15,TGTGCCAGCTCACCACCGGGGGGCTCTGGAAACACCATATATTTT,CASSPPGGSGNTIYF
TRBJ1-5,TRBV7-2,.,.,16,TGTGCCAGCAGCCCCTATTCGGGGGGCGTCAATCAGCCCCAGCATTTT,CASSPYSGGVNQPQHF
TRBJ2-3,TRBV5-4,.,.,16,TGTGCCAGCAGCCAGGGGGGTCACTCCGAAAGAGATACGCAGTATTTT,CASSQGGHSERDTQYF
TRBJ2-1,TRBV10-3,.,.,14,TGTGCCATCAGTGAGCGACTAGAGCTGGATGAGCAGTTCTTC,CAISERLELDEQFF
TRBJ1-3,TRBV5-4,.,.,14,TGTGCCAGCAGCTCCGGGACGACTGGAAACACCATATATTTT,CASSSGTTGNTIYF
TRBJ1-5,TRBV7-9,.,.,15,TGTGCCAGCAGCTTACAGGGCAATGGCAATCAGCCCCAGCATTTT,CASSLQGNGNQPQHF
TRBJ2-1,TRBV4-3,TRBD2,once,17,TGCGCCAGCAGCCAAGTTTGGGCTAGCGGGTTCGACAATGAGCAGTTCTTC,CASSQVWASGFDNEQFF
TRBJ2-1,TRBV13,TRBD2,.,16,TGTGCCAGCAAGCTTCGTAGCGGGGGGCGATACAATGAGCAGTTCTTC,CASKLRSGGRYNEQFF
TRBJ2-4,TRBV5-4,.,.,16,TGTGCCACCTCCCCCCACGTAGGGGCAGGAGGAAACATTCAGTACTTC,CATSPHVGAGGNIQYF
TRBJ2-1,TRBV10-3,TRBD1,.,15,TGTGCCATCAGTGGACAGGGTCAATACAACAATGAGCAGTTCTTC,CAISGQGQYNNEQFF
TRBJ2-1,TRBV2,.,few,15,TGTGCCAGCAGGGCTAGCCCCAGCTCCTACAATGAGCAGTTCTTC,CASRASPSSYNEQFF
TRBJ2-4,TRBV7-2,TRBD2,few,14,TGTGCCAGCGGCGGGAGGCAGGGAGGGACCATTCAGTACTTC,CASGGRQGGTIQYF
TRBJ2-1,TRBV6-6,.,.,14,TGTGCCAGCAGTAGGGACTTTACCACCAATGAGCAGTTCTTC,CASSRDFTTNEQFF